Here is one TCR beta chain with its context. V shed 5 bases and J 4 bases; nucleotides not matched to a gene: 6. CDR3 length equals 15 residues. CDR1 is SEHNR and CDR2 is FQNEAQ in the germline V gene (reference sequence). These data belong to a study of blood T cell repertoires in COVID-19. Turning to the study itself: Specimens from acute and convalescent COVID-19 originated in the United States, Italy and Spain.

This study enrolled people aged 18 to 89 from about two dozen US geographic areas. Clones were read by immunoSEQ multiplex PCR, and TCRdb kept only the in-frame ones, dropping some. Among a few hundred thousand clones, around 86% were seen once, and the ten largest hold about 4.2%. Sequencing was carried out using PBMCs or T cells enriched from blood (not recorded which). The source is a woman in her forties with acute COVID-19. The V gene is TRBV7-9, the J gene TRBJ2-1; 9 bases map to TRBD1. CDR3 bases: TGTGCCAGCAGCAACAGGGGGCAAGGTTACAATGAGCAGTTCTTC. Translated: CASSNRGQGYNEQFF.